This T cell receptor (beta chain) was sequenced in a study of OX40 agonist ivuxolimab in advanced cancers. Generated by immunoSEQ multiplex PCR, the TCRdb table keeps only in-frame clones and is missing some. The sample has about 91,000 clones, less than 90% seen once; the top ten hold 0.95% to 1.3%. The receptor's source is an adult with an advanced solid tumor such as melanoma, head and neck, liver or kidney cancer. The input for sequencing was CD4+ or CD8+ T cells sorted from blood, taken in a trial of the OX40 agonist ivuxolimab.

CDR3 in amino acids: CASSDGQYGYTF. In DNA, the CDR3 is TGTGCCAGCAGCGATGGGCAATATGGCTACACCTTC. V and J are TRBV5-6 and TRBJ1-2, with no clear D. The germline V gene has CDR1 SGHDT and CDR2 YYEEEE. The ends were cut back, 4 bases at V and 5 bases at J, with 9 bases in the middle. This CDR3 has 12 amino acids.